These T cell receptor beta chains were read from a single sample in a study of cytomegalovirus exposure and HLA in healthy donors. Produced via immunoSEQ multiplex PCR; TCRdb's table is partial and in-frame only. The table has over 100,000 clones, roughly 60% seen once. The sample comprised PBMCs. All receptors derive from a man aged 35 to 55 in good health and CMV-seropositive. CDR3s include the opening cysteine and the closing phenylalanine or tryptophan. The D gene is left open where the match is weak. Clone size, where shown, is once, few, many, or a class for clones that have expanded.

CDR3 DNA	CDR3 protein	V gene	J gene	clone size	D gene	CDR3 length
TGTGCCAGCAGTCCCATGAGGGGGGGATACAATGAGCAGTTCTTC	CASSPMRGGYNEQFF	TRBV28	TRBJ2-1	NA	NA	15
TGTGCCAGCAGGTTAAGGGGACAGGCCTTAACCTACGAGCAGTACTTC	CASRLRGQALTYEQYF	TRBV6-6	TRBJ2-7	NA	TRBD1	16
TGTGCCAGCAGTGACCGGGACAGGGGGCAGACTAATGAAAAACTGTTTTTT	CASSDRDRGQTNEKLFF	TRBV6-1	TRBJ1-4	NA	TRBD1	17
TGCGCCAGCAGCCAAGGCCCCGACTCGGGTTCACCCCTCCACTTT	CASSQGPDSGSPLHF	TRBV4-1	TRBJ1-6	once	NA	15
TGTGCCAGCAGGCCCGCCGCGGGGACTGACTATGGCTACACCTTC	CASRPAAGTDYGYTF	TRBV28	TRBJ1-2	few	NA	15
TGTGCCAGCAGTGAAGAGACAGGGGGCAATCAGCCCCAGCATTTT	CASSEETGGNQPQHF	TRBV2	TRBJ1-5	NA	TRBD1	15
TGTGCCAGCAGCCGCGCGGGGGCGCTTAACACTGAAGCTTTCTTT	CASSRAGALNTEAFF	TRBV5-4	TRBJ1-1	NA	NA	15
TGTGCCAGCAGCTCCGGGACTAGCACAGATACGCAGTATTTT	CASSSGTSTDTQYF	TRBV6-5	TRBJ2-3	NA	NA	14
TGTGCCGGGGGACAGGGCTCCTATGGCTACACCTTC	CAGGQGSYGYTF	TRBV30	TRBJ1-2	NA	TRBD1	12
TGTGCCAGCAGCAAAGGAGCGGGACTCGATACGCAGTATTTT	CASSKGAGLDTQYF	TRBV21-1	TRBJ2-3	once	NA	14
TGTGCCAGCAGCTCGGGACAGGCTACCGTTAACAGCTACACCTTC	CASSSGQATVNSYTF	TRBV5-5	TRBJ1-2	NA	TRBD1	15
TGTGCCAGCAGCGTAGCAAGGGGACAAAACACTGAAGCTTTCTTT	CASSVARGQNTEAFF	TRBV9	TRBJ1-1	NA	NA	15
TGTGCCACCAGCAGATTTACTAGGGAAGATACGCAGTATTTT	CATSRFTREDTQYF	TRBV15	TRBJ2-3	NA	NA	14
TGTGCCAGCAGCTTAGCGATGGCCACCGGGGAGCTGTTTTTT	CASSLAMATGELFF	TRBV7-9	TRBJ2-2	NA	NA	14
TGTGCCAGCACCCCAGGGGGACCTGGTGAGCAGTTCTTC	CASTPGGPGEQFF	TRBV11-2	TRBJ2-1	once	TRBD1	13
TGTGCCAGCAGCTTAGTCACAGGGCTGGGGACTGAAGCTTTCTTT	CASSLVTGLGTEAFF	TRBV7-2	TRBJ1-1	NA	NA	15
TGTGCCAGTAGTACCCGACAGGGGTGGTCTTATTATGGCTACACCTTC	CASSTRQGWSYYGYTF	TRBV19	TRBJ1-2	NA	TRBD1	16
TGCGCCAGCAGCCTAACCGGGACTTCCGAAGAGACCCAGTACTTC	CASSLTGTSEETQYF	TRBV5-1	TRBJ2-5	NA	NA	15
TGTGCCAGCAGCTTTAGTCGGTCCTACGAGCAGTACTTC	CASSFSRSYEQYF	TRBV5-4	TRBJ2-7	NA	NA	13
TGTGCCAGCAGCTTACGTCTTGGTCGGACAGACTCCTACAATGAGCAGTTCTTC	CASSLRLGRTDSYNEQFF	TRBV11-2	TRBJ2-1	NA	NA	18
TGTGCCAGCAGTTCCCCACAGTTTCGAAGTGAGCAGTACTTC	CASSSPQFRSEQYF	TRBV28	TRBJ2-7	NA	NA	14
TGTGCCAGCAGCGTAGGAAGGACAGGGACCTCCTACGAGCAGTACTTC	CASSVGRTGTSYEQYF	TRBV9	TRBJ2-7	NA	TRBD1	16
TGTGCCAGCAGCCCGACACAGGGGGCGGACGAGCAGTACTTC	CASSPTQGADEQYF	TRBV7-8	TRBJ2-7	few	TRBD1	14
TGTGCCAGCAGTTCGCAGGGGGGATATTACGAGCAGTACTTC	CASSSQGGYYEQYF	TRBV6-5	TRBJ2-7	NA	NA	14
TGCGCCAGCATCAGGACTAGCGGGGACCGAGAGACCCAGTACTTC	CASIRTSGDRETQYF	TRBV5-1	TRBJ2-5	NA	TRBD2	15
TGTGCCAGCAGCCCTTTGGAGGTGGCCCTCACCTACGAGCAGTACTTC	CASSPLEVALTYEQYF	TRBV7-3	TRBJ2-7	NA	NA	16
TGTGCCACCAGCAGAGTGGGCGCCGAGCAGTACTTC	CATSRVGAEQYF	TRBV15	TRBJ2-7	NA	NA	12
TGTGCCACCAGCAGAGATCTCGGGAATGAAAAACTGTTTTTT	CATSRDLGNEKLFF	TRBV15	TRBJ1-4	NA	NA	14
TGTGCCAGCAGCCCAGGACAGGCAGTCGCTGAAGCTTTCTTT	CASSPGQAVAEAFF	TRBV28	TRBJ1-1	NA	TRBD1	14
TGTGCCAGCAGCCTTGCTTCGGGGGGCTCCTACAATGAGCAGTTCTTC	CASSLASGGSYNEQFF	TRBV9	TRBJ2-1	NA	TRBD2	16
TGTGCCAGCAGTTCCGGACAGCTCCAGCATTTT	CASSSGQLQHF	TRBV6-5	TRBJ1-5	once	NA	11
TGTGCCAGCAGCTCCACAGGGTTCAATTCACCCCTCCACTTT	CASSSTGFNSPLHF	TRBV7-9	TRBJ1-6	NA	NA	14
TGCGCCAGCAGCCGGGACAGCTCCTACAATGAGCAGTTCTTC	CASSRDSSYNEQFF	TRBV5-1	TRBJ2-1	once	TRBD1	14
TGTGCCAGCAGCTTAGGGGGAGCCTCCTACAATGAGCAGTTCTTC	CASSLGGASYNEQFF	TRBV7-9	TRBJ2-1	NA	NA	15
TGCGCCAGCAGCTCCGGGTCCACAGATACGCAGTATTTT	CASSSGSTDTQYF	TRBV5-1	TRBJ2-3	NA	NA	13
TGCGCTAGCAGCCAACATAGGACAGGATTGAACACTGAAGCTTTCTTT	CASSQHRTGLNTEAFF	TRBV4-1	TRBJ1-1	NA	TRBD1	16
TGCGCCAGCAGCTTGGACACAGGGGTCAGCACAGATACGCAGTATTTT	CASSLDTGVSTDTQYF	TRBV5-1	TRBJ2-3	NA	TRBD1	16
TGTGCCAGTAGCCTCGGGGTGAGCTCCTACGAGCAGTACTTC	CASSLGVSSYEQYF	TRBV19	TRBJ2-7	NA	NA	14
TGTGCCAGCCGCCGGGGGGGTCCCTACAATGAGCAGTTCTTC	CASRRGGPYNEQFF	TRBV7-2	TRBJ2-1	few	TRBD2	14
TGCGCCAGCAGCCCAACAGGGGAGTCAGGCTATGGCTACACCTTC	CASSPTGESGYGYTF	TRBV5-1	TRBJ1-2	NA	TRBD1	15
TGTGCCAGCAGCTTAGACCCGAATGAGCAGTTCTTC	CASSLDPNEQFF	TRBV11-2	TRBJ2-1	NA	NA	12
TGTGCCAGCAGCCTACAGAGGAACACTGAAGCTTTCTTT	CASSLQRNTEAFF	TRBV6-5	TRBJ1-1	few	NA	13
TGCGCCAGCAGCTTCGGGTCTAACACTGAAGCTTTCTTT	CASSFGSNTEAFF	TRBV5-1	TRBJ1-1	once	NA	13
TGTGCCAGCAGCCGAACGGAGGCTACCTATGAGCAGTTCTTC	CASSRTEATYEQFF	TRBV9	TRBJ2-1	NA	NA	14
TGCGCCAGCAGCAAGAGCGCTGTAAATTCACCCCTCCACTTT	CASSKSAVNSPLHF	TRBV5-1	TRBJ1-6	few	NA	14
TGTGCCAGCAGCAAAGTAGGACAGGGATATAATTCACCCCTCCACTTT	CASSKVGQGYNSPLHF	TRBV21-1	TRBJ1-6	NA	NA	16
TGTGCCAGCAGTTACTGGACAGGGAACACTGAAGCTTTCTTT	CASSYWTGNTEAFF	TRBV6-5	TRBJ1-1	few	TRBD1	14
TGTGCCACCAGCAGAGATGTGGGGGGAGAGCAGTACTTC	CATSRDVGGEQYF	TRBV15	TRBJ2-7	NA	NA	13
TGCGCCAGCAGCTCCTTCACAGATACGCAGTATTTT	CASSSFTDTQYF	TRBV5-1	TRBJ2-3	NA	NA	12
TGTGCCAGTAGTCCAGGACTAGCGGAGGCCTACGAGCAGTACTTC	CASSPGLAEAYEQYF	TRBV19	TRBJ2-7	few	TRBD2	15
TGTGCCAGCAGTGGTCCGGGTGAAGCTTTCTTT	CASSGPGEAFF	TRBV27	TRBJ1-1	NA	NA	11
TGTGCCAGCAGCTTCAGCGGGGGGAGGGAGACCCAGTACTTC	CASSFSGGRETQYF	TRBV5-4	TRBJ2-5	NA	TRBD2	14
TGTGCCAGCAGTGATGGACCGGGACTAGCGGGGGGGCCCACTGGCACAGATACGCAGTATTTT	CASSDGPGLAGGPTGTDTQYF	TRBV2	TRBJ2-3	NA	TRBD2	21
TGTGCCAGCTCACCATATCCGGGACAGGGAAGCTCTGGAAACACCATATATTTT	CASSPYPGQGSSGNTIYF	TRBV18	TRBJ1-3	NA	TRBD1	18
TGCAGCGTCGGGACAACCATGAACACTGAAGCTTTCTTT	CSVGTTMNTEAFF	TRBV29-1	TRBJ1-1	NA	NA	13
TGTGCCAGCATCTTAGGGCAGGGCGGGGAGCTGTTTTTT	CASILGQGGELFF	TRBV7-7	TRBJ2-2	NA	NA	13
TGCGCCAGCAGCTTGGGGCAGGGAGGGTTCGAAGCTTTCTTT	CASSLGQGGFEAFF	TRBV5-1	TRBJ1-1	NA	NA	14
TGCAGCGTTAGCGGCGGACCGAATTCACCCCTCCACTTT	CSVSGGPNSPLHF	TRBV29-1	TRBJ1-6	few	NA	13
TGTGCCACCGCCGACAGGGGGCTTTTCGCAGATACGCAGTATTTT	CATADRGLFADTQYF	TRBV19	TRBJ2-3	NA	TRBD1	15
TGTGCCAGTACTACCTGGGGCACGAATGAAAAACTGTTTTTT	CASTTWGTNEKLFF	TRBV27	TRBJ1-4	once	NA	14